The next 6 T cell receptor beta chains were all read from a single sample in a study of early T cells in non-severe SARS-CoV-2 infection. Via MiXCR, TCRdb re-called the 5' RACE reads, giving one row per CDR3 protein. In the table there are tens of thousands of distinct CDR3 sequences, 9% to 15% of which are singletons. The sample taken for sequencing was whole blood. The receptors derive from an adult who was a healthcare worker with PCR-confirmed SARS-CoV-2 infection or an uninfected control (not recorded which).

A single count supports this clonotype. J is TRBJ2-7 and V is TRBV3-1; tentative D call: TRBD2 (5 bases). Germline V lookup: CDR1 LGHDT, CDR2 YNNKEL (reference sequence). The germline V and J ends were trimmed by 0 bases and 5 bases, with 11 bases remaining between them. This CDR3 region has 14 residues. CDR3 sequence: CASSQDTLRDEQYF. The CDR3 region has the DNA TGTGCCAGCAGCCAAGATACGTTGAGGGACGAGCAGTACTTC.

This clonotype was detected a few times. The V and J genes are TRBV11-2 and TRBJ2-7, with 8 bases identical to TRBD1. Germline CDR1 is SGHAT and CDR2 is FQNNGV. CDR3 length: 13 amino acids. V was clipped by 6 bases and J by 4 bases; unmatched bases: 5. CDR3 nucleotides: TGTGCCAGCAGGGGGACAGGATATTACGAGCAGTACTTC. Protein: CASRGTGYYEQYF. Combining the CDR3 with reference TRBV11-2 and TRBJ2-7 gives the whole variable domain EAGVAQSPRYKIIEKRQSVAFWCNPISGHATLYWYQQILGQGPKLLIQFQNNGVVDDSQLPKDRFSAERLKGVDSTLKIQPAKLEDSAVYLCASRGTGYYEQYFGPGTRLTVT.

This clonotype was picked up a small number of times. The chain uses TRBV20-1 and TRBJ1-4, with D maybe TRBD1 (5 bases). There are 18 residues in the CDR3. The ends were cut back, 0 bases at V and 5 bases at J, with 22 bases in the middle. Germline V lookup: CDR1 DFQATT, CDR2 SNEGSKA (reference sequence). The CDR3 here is CSAREGLIQGRGNEKLFF. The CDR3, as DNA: TGCAGTGCTAGAGAAGGCTTAATACAAGGGAGGGGAAATGAAAAACTGTTTTTT.

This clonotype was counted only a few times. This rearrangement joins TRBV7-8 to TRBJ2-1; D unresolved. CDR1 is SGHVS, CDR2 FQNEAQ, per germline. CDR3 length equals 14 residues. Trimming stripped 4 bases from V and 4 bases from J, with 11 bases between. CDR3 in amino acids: CASSSIQEYNEQFF. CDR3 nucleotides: TGTGCCAGCAGCTCCATTCAGGAGTACAATGAGCAGTTCTTC.

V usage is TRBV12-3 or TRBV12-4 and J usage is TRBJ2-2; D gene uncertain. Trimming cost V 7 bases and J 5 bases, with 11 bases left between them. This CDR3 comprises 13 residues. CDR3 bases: TGTGCCAGCACCCGAACGGGTACCGGGGAGCTGTTTTTT. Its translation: CASTRTGTGELFF.

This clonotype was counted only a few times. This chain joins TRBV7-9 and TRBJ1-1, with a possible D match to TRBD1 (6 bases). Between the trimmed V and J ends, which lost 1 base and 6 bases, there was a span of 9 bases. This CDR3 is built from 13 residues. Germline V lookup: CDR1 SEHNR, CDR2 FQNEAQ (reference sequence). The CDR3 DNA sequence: TGTGCCAGCAGCTTAGAGGGGGGAGCTGAAGCTTTCTTT. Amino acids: CASSLEGGAEAFF. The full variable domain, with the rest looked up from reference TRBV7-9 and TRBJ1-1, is DTGVSQNPRHKITKRGQNVTFRCDPISEHNRLYWYRQTLGQGPEFLTYFQNEAQLEKSRLLSDRFSAERPKGSFSTLEIQRTEQGDSAMYLCASSLEGGAEAFFGQGTRLTVV.